The T cell receptor beta chain under discussion was sequenced for a study of cytomegalovirus exposure and HLA in healthy donors. Study-wide results and limits: Most TCR sequences proved rare, with some public TCRs found in many donors. Sequences of the TCR beta chain were said to predict the HLA-A and HLA-B alleles of most subjects accurately. Segments of the TCR beta V type were, in most cases, productive about 90% or about 30% of the time in an earlier analysis.

Germline V gives CDR1 SGHRS, CDR2 YFSETQ. V shed 3 bases, J shed 5 bases, and the junction held 3 bases outside the gene matches. The CDR3 length is 14 residues. This PCR relied on a set of 60 Vbeta primers and 13 Jbeta primers. TCRdb's table, derived via immunoSEQ multiplex PCR, lists solely in-frame clones and lacks some. The table lists about 170,000 clones, 65% to 90% of them singletons. To note about this clone: Its matching antigen is unknown.

Sequenced input: PBMCs. The source is a male donor in good health and CMV-seronegative. The chain employs TRBV5-1 and TRBJ1-4; 8 bases map to TRBD1. The CDR3 loop reads CASSSGTGNEKLFF. The CDR3 bases are TGCGCCAGCAGCTCCGGGACAGGCAATGAAAAACTGTTTTTT. The full variable domain, with the rest looked up from reference TRBV5-1 and TRBJ1-4, is KAGVTQTPRYLIKTRGQQVTLSCSPISGHRSVSWYQQTPGQGLQFLFEYFSETQRNKGNFPGRFSGRQFSNSRSEMNVSTLELGDSALYLCASSSGTGNEKLFFGSGTQLSVL.